This T cell receptor (beta chain) was sequenced for a study of T cell responses to AZD1222 COVID-19 vaccine. Study outcomes and limitations: Spike-specific TCRs gained breadth and depth after people received two AZD1222 doses. In the spike-specific TCR repertoire, nearly half reportedly target unmutated variant regions. Among those given AZD1222, only 6 or 7 were seropositive at baseline. The repertoires were collected only after the peak T cell response.

In its sample, this clone was seen once. Its specificity is unknown. CDR3 size: 15 residues. The germline gives CDR1 SGHDT, CDR2 YYEEEE. Trimming at V came to 5 bases and at J to 2 bases, leaving 9 bases not matched to a gene. TCRdb keeps only in-frame clones here, not all; method: immunoSEQ multiplex PCR. In the table there are around 140,000 clones, 75% to 95% of which are singletons. The J gene is TRBJ2-7, the V gene TRBV5-6, with 8 positions matching TRBD2. The receptor comes from an adult in good health. Sample: peripheral blood, taken on day 0 of AZD1222 vaccination. CDR3 bases: TGTGCCAGCAGTTTTAGCGGGGAAAAAACCTACGAGCAGTACTTC. Translating gives CASSFSGEKTYEQYF.